These T cell receptor beta chains were read from a single sample in a study of OX40 agonist ivuxolimab in advanced cancers. Clones were sequenced by immunoSEQ multiplex PCR, and TCRdb holds only the in-frame ones, with some missing. The sample consists of tens of thousands of clones, about 85% of them appearing once. This sample comprised CD4+ or CD8+ T cells sorted from blood, obtained in a trial of the OX40 agonist ivuxolimab. Every receptor here comes from an adult with an advanced solid tumor such as melanoma, head and neck, liver or kidney cancer. CDR3s include the opening cysteine and the closing phenylalanine or tryptophan. D genes are given only for firm matches. Only some rows state a clone size, as once, few, many or a class for expanded clones.

TRBJ2-5	TRBV30	TRBD2	NA	TGTGCCTGGAGTCCTAGCGGGAGGGCAGCGGAGACCCAGTACTTC	CAWSPSGRAAETQYF
TRBJ2-5	TRBV7-9	NA	NA	TGTGCCAGCAGCTTAGCTAGTCTGGGGGGACAAGAGACCCAGTACTTC	CASSLASLGGQETQYF
TRBJ1-4	TRBV28	NA	NA	TGTGCCAGCAGTTTTCAGGGGAGAGGGCTAATGAGGAAACTGTTTTTT	CASSFQGRGLMRKLFF
TRBJ1-5	TRBV6-5	NA	NA	TGTGCCAGCAGTTACTCGCCGAATCAGCCCCAGCATTTT	CASSYSPNQPQHF
TRBJ1-2	TRBV10-3	NA	once	TGTGCCATCAGTGACCATCCTAACTATGGCTACACCTTC	CAISDHPNYGYTF
TRBJ2-1	TRBV29-1	NA	NA	TGCAGCGTTGAAATTGGCTCTTACTCCTACAATGAGCAGTTCTTC	CSVEIGSYSYNEQFF
TRBJ1-5	TRBV5-6	NA	NA	TGTGCCAGCAGCCTCTACAGGAATCAGCCCCAGCATTTT	CASSLYRNQPQHF
TRBJ1-4	TRBV7-2	NA	once	TGTGCCAGCAGCTTATATTCCGGCCAGGGAAATGAAAAACTGTTTTTT	CASSLYSGQGNEKLFF
TRBJ2-7	TRBV6-5	TRBD2	NA	TGTGCCAGCAGTTACTCGACTAGCGGTAGCTCCTACGAGCAGTACTTC	CASSYSTSGSSYEQYF
TRBJ2-7	TRBV27	NA	NA	TGTGCCAGCAGTTCGGACAGCTCCTACGAGCAGTACTTC	CASSSDSSYEQYF
TRBJ2-1	TRBV2	TRBD1	NA	TGTGCCAGCACTGACAGGGGGCGAACTCATGAGCAGTTCTTC	CASTDRGRTHEQFF
TRBJ2-7	TRBV7-9	NA	NA	TGTGCCAGCAGCAGGGACTTCTACGAGCAGTACTTC	CASSRDFYEQYF
TRBJ2-3	TRBV5-5	TRBD1	NA	TGTGCCAGCAGCTTACAGGGGATTAGCACAGATACGCAGTATTTT	CASSLQGISTDTQYF
TRBJ2-1	TRBV18	TRBD2	NA	TGTGCCAGCTCACCCCAGGGGACGTTAGCGGGAGTTAACGCTGAGCAGTTCTTC	CASSPQGTLAGVNAEQFF
TRBJ1-2	TRBV5-6	NA	NA	NA	CASSFLWQGNYGYTF
TRBJ2-3	TRBV2	NA	NA	TGTGCCAGCAGGCGGGACTTCACAGATACGCAGTATTTT	CASRRDFTDTQYF
TRBJ1-2	TRBV15	NA	once	TGTGCCACCAGCAGAGGATCTGCGGGTAACAGCTATGGCTACACCTTC	CATSRGSAGNSYGYTF
TRBJ2-5	TRBV15	NA	NA	TGTGCCACCAGCAGAGACGTGCAGTTCCCTCAAGAGACCCAGTACTTC	CATSRDVQFPQETQYF
TRBJ2-7	TRBV27	NA	NA	TGTGCCAGCAGTTTATCGACCGGGGAAGGCGAGCAGTACTTC	CASSLSTGEGEQYF
TRBJ2-1	TRBV19	TRBD2	NA	TGTGCCAGTAGTGGGCTTTTTAGCGGGAGGCAAAAGGGGGGCGCGGGGTCCTACAATGAGCAGTTCTTC	CASSGLFSGRQKGGAGSYNEQFF
TRBJ1-5	TRBV28	TRBD1	NA	TGTGCCAGCAGGGGGGAGGGACAGGGGTCCAATCAGCCCCAGCATTTT	CASRGEGQGSNQPQHF
TRBJ2-7	TRBV2	TRBD1	medium-sized	TGTGCCAGCAGTTTGGGACAGGATTTTTACGAGCAGTACTTC	CASSLGQDFYEQYF
TRBJ2-3	TRBV2	NA	NA	TGTGCCAGAGCCCGCAGGGGCGGGTCGCAGTATTTT	CARARRGGSQYF
TRBJ1-2	TRBV19	NA	NA	TGTGCCAGTACCGATTGGGACTATTCCTATGGCTACACCTTC	CASTDWDYSYGYTF
TRBJ1-1	TRBV2	NA	NA	TGTGCCAGCAGTGACGGGGTACTGACTGAAGCTTTCTTT	CASSDGVLTEAFF
TRBJ2-5	TRBV7-3	TRBD2	NA	TGTGCCAGCAGTCCTAATAGCGGGAGGGGGCCAGAGACCCAGTACTTC	CASSPNSGRGPETQYF
TRBJ2-2	TRBV7-9	TRBD1	NA	TGTGCCAGCAGCACCCCGGGACAGGGAGGCGGGGAGCTGTTTTTT	CASSTPGQGGGELFF
TRBJ2-7	TRBV7-2	TRBD2	once	TGTGCCAGCAGCTTAGGGACTAGCGGGGGTTACTACGAGCAGTACTTC	CASSLGTSGGYYEQYF
TRBJ1-2	TRBV19	TRBD1	NA	TGTGCCACAAGACAGGGTATGATTGGCTACACCTTC	CATRQGMIGYTF
TRBJ2-2	TRBV28	TRBD1	NA	TGTGCCAGCAGTTGGACAGGGGTAGTCGCGAACACCGGGGAGCTGTTTTTT	CASSWTGVVANTGELFF
TRBJ2-7	TRBV30	TRBD1	NA	TGTGCCTGGACAGACAGGGGGTGGAGCGAGCAGTACTTC	CAWTDRGWSEQYF
TRBJ2-3	TRBV7-8	NA	NA	TGTGCCAGCAGCTTCCCCGAAGTCTTGAATACGCAGTATTTT	CASSFPEVLNTQYF
TRBJ2-5	TRBV4-2	TRBD1	NA	TGTGCCAGCAGCCAAGATGGCGACAGGGGGCTAGTGGAGACCCAGTACTTC	CASSQDGDRGLVETQYF
TRBJ2-7	TRBV2	NA	once	TGTGCCAGCAGTGAAGCGCGGCAGGGGAACTACGAGCAGTACTTC	CASSEARQGNYEQYF
TRBJ1-5	TRBV18	NA	NA	TGTGCCAGCTCACCCCTCCGTGATCAGCCCCAGCATTTT	CASSPLRDQPQHF
TRBJ2-3	TRBV7-2	TRBD1	NA	TGTGCCAGCAGTCGGACAGGGGGAGGTACGCAGTATTTT	CASSRTGGGTQYF
TRBJ1-2	TRBV28	TRBD1	once	TGTGCCAGCAGTTTCGGGGACAGGGCATATGGCTACACCTTC	CASSFGDRAYGYTF
TRBJ1-5	TRBV6-6	NA	NA	TGTGCCAGCAGTAACAGGGTAGGGAGTCAGCCCCAGCATTTT	CASSNRVGSQPQHF
TRBJ2-3	TRBV9	TRBD2	NA	TGTGCCAGCAGCGCTATAGCGGGGGTCACAGATACGCAGTATTTT	CASSAIAGVTDTQYF
TRBJ2-1	TRBV7-9	TRBD2	NA	TGTGCCAGCAGCTTAGCGTTTAGGACTAGCGGGGGGGACAATGAGCAGTTCTTC	CASSLAFRTSGGDNEQFF
TRBJ1-1	TRBV7-2	TRBD1	NA	TGTGCCAGCAGCTTAGAAGGGACAGCCGAAGCTTTCTTT	CASSLEGTAEAFF
TRBJ2-6	TRBV14	NA	NA	TGTGCCAGCAGCCAAGACGGTACTGGGGCCAACGTCCTGACTTTC	CASSQDGTGANVLTF
TRBJ2-1	TRBV2	TRBD1	NA	TGTGCCAGCAGTGACTGGGACAGGGTCTACAATGAGCAGTTCTTC	CASSDWDRVYNEQFF
TRBJ1-1	TRBV19	NA	NA	TGTGCCAGTAGTATCTCCCTCAGGGGGAACACTGAAGCTTTCTTT	CASSISLRGNTEAFF